What follows are 10 T cell receptor beta chains derived from one specimen sequenced in a study of glioma-infiltrating T cells. The iRepertoire nested amplicon-rescue multiplex PCR amplified TCR alpha and beta CDR3s from RNA. TCRdb independently ran MiXCR on the multiplex PCR reads; one entry per CDR3 protein. The sample contains about 140,000 distinct CDR3 sequences, about 39% of which appear only once. The sequenced sample consisted of glioma tissue, nonneoplastic brain tissue, or PBMCs (not recorded which). These receptors all stem from a human donor with low-grade glioma or glioblastoma, undergoing nonglioma brain surgery, or in good health (not recorded which).

This clonotype has only a few counts. This chain connects TRBV28 to TRBJ2-5; D is perhaps TRBD2 (7 bases). Trimming cost V 6 bases and J 1 base, with 12 bases left between them. This CDR3 spans 14 amino acids. CDR1 is MDHEN, CDR2 SYDVKM, per germline. The CDR3 loop reads CASRLGGAQETQYF. Here the CDR3 DNA reads TGTGCCAGCAGGTTGGGGGGGGCCCAAGAGACCCAGTACTTC.

J is TRBJ1-2 and V is TRBV28, with 10 bases that match TRBD1. Germline-derived CDR1 and CDR2 are MDHEN and SYDVKM. CDR3 length: 14 residues. The J segment lost 3 bases and the V segment lost 5 bases, leaving 3 bases of the junction unmatched. The CDR3 region has the DNA TGTGCCAGCAGTCCGACAGGGGGCGACTATGGCTACACCTTC. Protein: CASSPTGGDYGYTF.

Points on this clonotype: The junction shows a germline mismatch at one end, possibly a read error. J is TRBJ1-4 and V is TRBV25-1; no clear D. Germline loops: CDR1 MGHDK, CDR2 SYGVNS. The CDR3 runs to 11 residues. CDR3: CASRHNEELFF. For the CDR3, the DNA is TGTGCCAGCAGACATAATGAAGAACTGTTTTTT.

V gene TRBV27 combines with J gene TRBJ2-1; TRBD2 matches 7 bases. The CDR3 totals 14 residues. Germline V gene lookup returns CDR1 MNHEY and CDR2 SMNVEV (reference sequence). V was pared by 0 bases and J by 9 bases, with 5 bases of the junction left unmatched. CDR3 bases: TGTGCCAGCAGTTTATCGCTGGGGGGGACTGAGCAGTTCTTC. It codes for CASSLSLGGTEQFF.

The chain employs TRBV7-6 and TRBJ2-1; either TRBD1 or TRBD2 may supply D (5 bases each). Germline CDR1 reads SGHVS; CDR2 reads FNYEAQ. CDR3 size: 14 residues. The V end was cut by 7 bases, the J end by 8 bases, with 18 bases between. This CDR3 reads CASIPSRGADEQFF. The CDR3 DNA reads TGTGCCAGCATTCCGTCAAGAGGGGCCGATGAGCAGTTCTTC. Full variable domain (rest looked up from reference TRBV7-6 and TRBJ2-1): GAGVSQSPRYKVTKRGQDVALRCDPISGHVSLYWYRQALGQGPEFLTYFNYEAQQDKSGLPNDRFSAERPEGSISTLTIQRTEQRDSAMYRCASIPSRGADEQFFGPGTRLTVL.

The V call is TRBV19, the J call TRBJ1-1; 12 positions match TRBD1. Germline V gene data show CDR1 as LNHDA and CDR2 as SQIVND (reference sequence). The CDR3 runs 14 residues. The junction had 5 bases not matched to a gene; V was cut back by 8 bases and J by 4 bases. As DNA, the CDR3 is TGTGCCAGTGTAGGGACAGGGGGCTCCACTGAAGCTTTCTTT. Its protein product is CASVGTGGSTEAFF.

The chain uses TRBV6-2 or TRBV6-3 and TRBJ1-1; maybe TRBD1 (5 bases). The V and J ends lost 6 bases and 1 base respectively, with 12 bases between them. This CDR3 comprises 14 residues. Germline values: CDR1 MNHEY, CDR2 SVGEGT. The CDR3 spells CASSPDDRNTEAFF. In DNA, the CDR3 is TGTGCCAGCAGCCCAGACGACAGGAACACTGAAGCTTTCTTT.

This clonotype showed up just a few times. The genes are TRBV4-1 and TRBJ2-2; tentative D call: TRBD1 (5 bases). Germline V lookup: CDR1 MGHRA, CDR2 YSYEKL. CDR3 length: 15 residues. V was shortened by 4 bases and J by 4 bases, with 13 bases between the two germline ends. The CDR3 loop is CASSLERGFTGELFF. The CDR3 coding sequence is TGCGCCAGCAGCCTCGAAAGGGGTTTCACCGGGGAGCTGTTTTTT.

This clonotype has a handful of counts. The genes are TRBV15 and TRBJ1-5, with D possibly matching TRBD1 (5 bases). The CDR3 is made up of 17 amino acids. V gave up 4 bases and J gave up 6 bases, with 22 bases separating them. Germline V gene sequence: CDR1 LNHNV, CDR2 YYDKDF (reference sequence). CDR3 in amino acids: CATSTPRGSGPSQPQHF. The CDR3 DNA sequence: TGTGCCACCAGCACCCCACGGGGGTCCGGGCCGAGTCAGCCCCAGCATTTT.

This clonotype came up a few times. The J gene is TRBJ2-5, the V gene TRBV4-1, with D tentatively TRBD1 or TRBD2 (5 bases each). Between the trimmed V and J ends, which lost 1 base and 1 base, there was a span of 10 bases. The length of the CDR3 is 15 residues. Germline V lookup: CDR1 MGHRA, CDR2 YSYEKL. The CDR3 loop is CASSQGGTTQETQYF. In DNA form, the CDR3 reads TGCGCCAGCAGCCAAGGTGGGACGACCCAAGAGACCCAGTACTTC.